Following are 3 T cell receptor beta chains from one sample sequenced in a study of blood T cell repertoires in COVID-19. Method: immunoSEQ multiplex PCR; TCRdb's copy keeps in-frame clones and lacks some. This sample has under 300,000 clones, with 70% to 90% found just once. The sample consisted of peripheral blood. The receptor source for this set is a woman between 40 and 50 years old with acute or convalescent COVID-19.

The rearrangement links TRBV6-1 to TRBJ2-7; 9 bases match TRBD2. Trimming took 0 bases from V and 4 from J; bases not matched to a gene: 16. Germline V gene sequence: CDR1 MNHNS, CDR2 SASEGT. The CDR3 covers 19 residues. CDR3 sequence (DNA): TGTGCCAGCAGTGAAGCGAGGGGTGGGGGTAGCGGGGGCCCATACGAGCAGTACGTC. This translates into CASSEARGGGSGGPYEQYV.

The chain joins TRBV5-1 to TRBJ1-2, with 7 bases lining up with TRBD1. CDR3 length equals 15 residues. The junction had 5 bases not matched to a gene; V was cut back by 3 bases and J by 0 bases. Germline CDR1 SGHRS, CDR2 YFSETQ. CDR3 sequence reads: CASSSDRSANYGYTF. CDR3 nucleotide sequence: TGCGCCAGCAGCTCGGACAGGTCCGCTAACTATGGCTACACCTTC.

This chain joins TRBV4-2 and TRBJ1-4; 7 positions match TRBD1. The V gene end was trimmed by 5 bases and the J gene end by 8 bases; junction bases not matched to a gene: 8. CDR3 length equals 14 residues. Germline V CDR1 and CDR2: LGHNA, YNFKEQ. The CDR3 DNA is TGTGCCAGCAGCAAAGGGGGCGCTGGGGAAAAACTGTTTTTT. It yields the protein CASSKGGAGEKLFF.